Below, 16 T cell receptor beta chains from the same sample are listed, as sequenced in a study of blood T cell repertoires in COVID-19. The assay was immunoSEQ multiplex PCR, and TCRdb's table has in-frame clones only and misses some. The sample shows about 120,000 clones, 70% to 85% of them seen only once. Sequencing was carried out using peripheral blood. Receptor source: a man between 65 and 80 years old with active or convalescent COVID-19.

The CDR3 here is CASSWDRRNTEAFF. The CDR3 DNA reads TGTGCCAGCAGCTGGGACAGGAGGAACACTGAAGCTTTCTTT. The gene calls are TRBV5-4 and TRBJ1-1, with 8 bases that match TRBD1. With 3 bases clipped from V and 1 base from J, the junction kept 2 bases outside the gene matches. The CDR3 spans 14 residues. Germline V lookup: CDR1 SGHNT, CDR2 YYREEE (reference sequence).

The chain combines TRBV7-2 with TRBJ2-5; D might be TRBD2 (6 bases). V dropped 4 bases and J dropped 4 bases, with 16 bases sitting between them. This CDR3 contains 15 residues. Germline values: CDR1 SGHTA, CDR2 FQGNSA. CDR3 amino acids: CASSSEAGRGETQYF. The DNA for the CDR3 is TGTGCCAGCAGCTCCGAGGCGGGGCGGGGAGAGACCCAGTACTTC. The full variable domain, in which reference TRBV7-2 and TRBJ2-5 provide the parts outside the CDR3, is GAGVSQSPSNKVTEKGKDVELRCDPISGHTALYWYRQSLGQGLEFLIYFQGNSAPDKSGLPSDRFSAERTGGSVSTLTIQRTQQEDSAVYLCASSSEAGRGETQYFGPGTRLLVL.

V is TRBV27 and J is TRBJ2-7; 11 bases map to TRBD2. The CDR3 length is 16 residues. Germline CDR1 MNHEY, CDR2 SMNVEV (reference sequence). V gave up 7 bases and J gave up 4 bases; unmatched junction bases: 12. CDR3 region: CASTNRLAGGWYEQYF. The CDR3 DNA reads TGTGCCAGCACCAACCGGCTAGCGGGAGGTTGGTACGAGCAGTACTTC.

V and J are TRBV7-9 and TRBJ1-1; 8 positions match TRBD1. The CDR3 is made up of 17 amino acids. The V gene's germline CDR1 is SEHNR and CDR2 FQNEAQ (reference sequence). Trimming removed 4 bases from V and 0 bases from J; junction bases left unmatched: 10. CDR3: CASSSNRGITMNTEAFF. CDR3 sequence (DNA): TGTGCCAGCAGCTCAAACAGGGGGATCACCATGAACACTGAAGCTTTCTTT.

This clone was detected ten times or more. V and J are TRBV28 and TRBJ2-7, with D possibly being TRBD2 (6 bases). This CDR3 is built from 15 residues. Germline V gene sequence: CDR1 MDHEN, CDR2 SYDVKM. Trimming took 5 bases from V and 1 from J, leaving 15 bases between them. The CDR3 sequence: CASSAPGTGSYEQYF. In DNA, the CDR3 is TGTGCCAGCAGTGCCCCTGGGACTGGTTCCTACGAGCAGTACTTC.

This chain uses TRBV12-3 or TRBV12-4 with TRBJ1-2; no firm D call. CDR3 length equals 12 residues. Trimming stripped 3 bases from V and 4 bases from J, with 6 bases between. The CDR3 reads CASSFTGYGYTF. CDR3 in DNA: TGTGCCAGCAGTTTTACGGGCTATGGCTACACCTTC.

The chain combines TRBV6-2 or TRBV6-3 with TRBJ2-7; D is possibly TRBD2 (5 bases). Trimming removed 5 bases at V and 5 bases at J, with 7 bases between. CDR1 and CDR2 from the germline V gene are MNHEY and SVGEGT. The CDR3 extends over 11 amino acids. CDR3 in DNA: TGTGCCAGCAGTCGGGGTAACGAGCAGTACTTC. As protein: CASSRGNEQYF.

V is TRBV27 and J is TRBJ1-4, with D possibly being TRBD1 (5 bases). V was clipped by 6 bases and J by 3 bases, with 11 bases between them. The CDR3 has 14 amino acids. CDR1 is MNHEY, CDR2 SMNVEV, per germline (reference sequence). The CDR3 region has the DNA TGTGCCAGCAGACTGGGACTCTCTAATGAAAAACTGTTTTTT. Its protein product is CASRLGLSNEKLFF.

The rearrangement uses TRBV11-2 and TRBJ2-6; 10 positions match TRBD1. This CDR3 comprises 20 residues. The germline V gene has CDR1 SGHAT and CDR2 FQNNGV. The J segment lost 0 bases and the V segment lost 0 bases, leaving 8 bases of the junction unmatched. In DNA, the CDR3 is TGTGCCAGCAGCTTAGATCATGGGACAGGGGATAGCTCTGGGGCCAACGTCCTGACTTTC. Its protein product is CASSLDHGTGDSSGANVLTF.

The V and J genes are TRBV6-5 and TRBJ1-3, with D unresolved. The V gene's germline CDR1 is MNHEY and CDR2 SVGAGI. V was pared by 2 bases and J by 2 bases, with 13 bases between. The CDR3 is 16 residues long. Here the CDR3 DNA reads TGTGCCAGCAGTTACGAAGCCCGAACGGCTGGAAACACCATATATTTT. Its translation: CASSYEARTAGNTIYF.

The CDR3 DNA reads as TGTGCCAGCAGCTTTATAGGTAGCGGGGGGAAAGAGACCCAGTACTTC. This translates into CASSFIGSGGKETQYF. The rearrangement uses TRBV7-9 and TRBJ2-5; 10 bases agree with TRBD2. Germline V gene sequence: CDR1 SEHNR, CDR2 FQNEAQ (reference sequence). Trimming removed 3 bases from V and 3 bases from J; junction bases left unmatched: 7. This CDR3 region has 16 residues.

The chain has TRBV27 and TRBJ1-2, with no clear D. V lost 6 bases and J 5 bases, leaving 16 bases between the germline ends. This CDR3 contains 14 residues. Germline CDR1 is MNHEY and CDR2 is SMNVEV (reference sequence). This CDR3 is CASRSTQRGYGYTF. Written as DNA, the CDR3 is TGTGCCAGCAGATCGACACAACGTGGGTATGGCTACACCTTC.

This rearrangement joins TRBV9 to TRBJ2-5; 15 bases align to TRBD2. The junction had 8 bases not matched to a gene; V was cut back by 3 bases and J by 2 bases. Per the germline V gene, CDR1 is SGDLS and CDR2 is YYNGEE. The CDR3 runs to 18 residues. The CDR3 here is CASSAGTSGRRVQETQYF. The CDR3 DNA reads TGTGCCAGCAGCGCCGGGACTAGCGGGAGGCGGGTACAAGAGACCCAGTACTTC.

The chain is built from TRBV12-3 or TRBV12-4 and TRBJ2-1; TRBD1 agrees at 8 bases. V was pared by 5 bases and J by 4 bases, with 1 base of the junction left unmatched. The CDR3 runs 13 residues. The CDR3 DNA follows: TGTGCCAGCAGTAGGGACAGGTACAATGAGCAGTTCTTC. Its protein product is CASSRDRYNEQFF.

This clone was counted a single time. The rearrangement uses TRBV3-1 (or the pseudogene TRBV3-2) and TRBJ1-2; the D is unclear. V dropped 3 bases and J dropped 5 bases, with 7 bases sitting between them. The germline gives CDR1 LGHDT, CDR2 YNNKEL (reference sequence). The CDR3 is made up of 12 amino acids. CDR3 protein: CASSHRGYGYTF. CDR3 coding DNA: TGTGCCAGCAGCCACCGGGGATATGGCTACACCTTC.

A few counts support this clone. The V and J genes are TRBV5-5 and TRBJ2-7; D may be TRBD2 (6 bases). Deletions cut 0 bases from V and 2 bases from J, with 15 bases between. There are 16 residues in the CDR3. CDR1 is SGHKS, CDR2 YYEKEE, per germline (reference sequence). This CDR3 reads CASSLASGEVTYEQYF. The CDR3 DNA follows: TGTGCCAGCAGCTTGGCCTCGGGGGAAGTCACCTACGAGCAGTACTTC.